The clone carrying this TCR beta chain showed up just once. Generated by immunoSEQ multiplex PCR, the TCRdb table keeps only in-frame clones and is missing some. This table has roughly 180,000 clones, around 88% appearing once. The data were taken from a study of blood T cell repertoires in COVID-19. Germline V gene sequence: CDR1 ENHRY, CDR2 SYGVKD. V lost 6 bases, J lost 7 bases, and 9 bases lay in between. The CDR3 has 11 amino acids. The chain recombines TRBV10-3 with TRBJ1-2; D call uncertain. The TCR originated in a woman aged 50 to 65 in a cohort exposed to, infected with or recovered from COVID-19 (not recorded which). Specimen: PBMCs or T cells enriched from blood (not recorded which). For the CDR3, the DNA is TGTGCCATCAGCCGGGAAGGTGGCTACACCTTC. Protein: CAISREGGYTF.